The entry below describes one T cell receptor (beta chain). This sample was included in a study of T cells expressing NK-cell markers. The CDR3 length is 15 residues. TCRdb re-called the 5' RACE reads and catalogs CDR3 proteins one per entry, DNA excluded. Reported are some 500,000 distinct CDR3 sequences; the ten largest clones contain about 1.5%. Sample: blood T cells: a sorted CD56 or NKG2C T cell subset, CD4+ or CD8+ T cells, or bulk PBMC T cells (not recorded which). This clonotype originated in a woman aged 45-59 years in good health. The chain is built from TRBV12-3 or TRBV12-4 and TRBJ2-4; TCRdb lists TRBD1, though no DNA is available to test this call. This CDR3 reads CASSLSVLAKNIQYF.